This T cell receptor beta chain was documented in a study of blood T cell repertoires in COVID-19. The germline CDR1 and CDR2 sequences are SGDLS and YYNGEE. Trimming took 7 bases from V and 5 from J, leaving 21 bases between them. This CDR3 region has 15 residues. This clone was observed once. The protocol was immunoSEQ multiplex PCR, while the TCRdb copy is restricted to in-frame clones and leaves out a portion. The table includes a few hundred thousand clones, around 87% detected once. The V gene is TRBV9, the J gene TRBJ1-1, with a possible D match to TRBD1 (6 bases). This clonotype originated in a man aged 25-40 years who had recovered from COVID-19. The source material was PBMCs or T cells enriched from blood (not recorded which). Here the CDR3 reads CASARSGGGFTEAFF. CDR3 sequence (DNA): TGTGCCAGCGCGCGGTCGGGGGGCGGTTTTACTGAAGCTTTCTTT.